The 9 T cell receptor beta chains listed next were all sequenced from one sample in a study of T cells in Graves' hyperthyroidism and ophthalmopathy. RNA transcripts provided the source from which TCR beta CDR3 regions were amplified. The HTBI primer set drove a first-round RT-PCR of the TCR CDR3. TCRdb reanalysed the multiplex PCR reads using MiXCR and keeps one entry per CDR3 protein. This table has approximately 610,000 distinct CDR3 sequences, over 12% appearing once. The sample was blood. These receptors all come from a woman between 40 and 50 years old with Graves' ophthalmopathy.

The chain carries TRBV4-1 and TRBJ2-7, with TRBD2 identical over 9 bases. V dropped 4 bases and J dropped 6; count of bases not matched to a gene: 10. The CDR3 length is 15 residues. The germline gives CDR1 MGHRA, CDR2 YSYEKL. The CDR3 sequence: CASSPQADSGSEQYF. The DNA of the CDR3 is TGCGCCAGCAGCCCCCAGGCTGATAGCGGGAGCGAGCAGTACTTC.

A few counts support this clonotype. A read error is possible here, since a much larger clone lies one base away. The chain carries TRBV29-1 and TRBJ1-3; D uncertain. This CDR3 is 13 amino acids long. CDR1 is SQVTM and CDR2 is ANQGSEA in the germline V gene. CDR3 residues: CSVRIGSGNTIYF. CDR3 DNA sequence: TGCAGCGTCCGGATAGGATCTGGGAACACCATATATTTT.

This clonotype was seen ten or more times. This chain links TRBV20-1 with TRBJ1-5; no clear D. The CDR3 has 11 residues. With 8 bases removed from V and 5 bases from J, the gap between germline ends came to 10 bases. CDR1 and CDR2 (germline): DFQATT, SNEGSKA (reference sequence). In DNA, the CDR3 is TGCAGTCCGGCGGTATATCAGCCCCAGCATTTT. Its protein is CSPAVYQPQHF.

The chain is built from TRBV6-1 and TRBJ2-7; D might be TRBD2 (6 bases). V was cut by 5 bases and J by 3 bases, with 14 bases left in between. CDR3 length: 14 amino acids. CDR1 is MNHNS and CDR2 is SASEGT in the germline V gene. CDR3 nucleotide sequence: TGTGCCAGCAGTCAAGAGTGGCGGGACTACGAGCAGTACTTC. Translating gives CASSQEWRDYEQYF.

This clonotype was counted at least ten times. The chain is built from TRBV30 and TRBJ2-6; 11 nucleotides align to TRBD1. The junction had 4 bases not matched to a gene; V was cut back by 2 bases and J by 1 base. The germline V gene has CDR1 GTSNPN and CDR2 SVGIG (reference sequence). The CDR3 has 17 residues. CDR3 residues: CAWSLGTGGSGANVLTF. The CDR3 DNA sequence: TGTGCCTGGAGTCTTGGGACAGGGGGGTCTGGGGCCAACGTCCTGACTTTC.

V is TRBV11-2 and J is TRBJ1-5, with TRBD1 as a possible D gene (6 bases). Per the germline V gene, CDR1 is SGHAT and CDR2 is FQNNGV. Trimming removed 4 bases at V and 5 bases at J, with 15 bases between. The length of the CDR3 is 15 residues. CDR3 DNA sequence: TGTGCCAGCAGCTCCCCAGGGGAGGGTGATCAGCCCCAGCATTTT. This sequence encodes CASSSPGEGDQPQHF.

The V call is TRBV27, the J call TRBJ2-7; the D gene is possibly TRBD2 (6 bases). There are 14 residues in the CDR3. Per germline, CDR1 MNHEY and CDR2 SMNVEV (reference sequence). Trimming left V 5 bases short and J 4 bases short, with 15 bases between. The CDR3 is CASSPQGGIYEQYF. CDR3 DNA sequence: TGTGCCAGCAGTCCCCAAGGAGGGATATACGAGCAGTACTTC.

CDR3 coding DNA: TGTGCCACCAGTGATTTGCTCAACCCCTCCTACAATGAGCAGTTCTTC. As protein: CATSDLLNPSYNEQFF. The chain joins TRBV24-1 to TRBJ2-1; D is uncertain. CDR1 is KGHDR and CDR2 is SFDVKD in the germline V gene. This CDR3 spans 16 amino acids. Trimming pared 0 bases from V and 0 bases from J, leaving 8 bases between.

This clonotype was counted many times. The rearrangement uses TRBV12-3 or TRBV12-4 and TRBJ1-5, with D possibly TRBD1 on 6 matching bases. This CDR3 comprises 16 residues. The germline V and J ends were trimmed by 5 bases and 0 bases, with 14 bases remaining between them. This CDR3 is CASSPTGTLSNQPQHF. DNA for the CDR3: TGTGCCAGCAGTCCCACCGGGACACTTAGCAATCAGCCCCAGCATTTT.